The sequence of this TCR beta chain was determined in a study of metastatic and nonmetastatic thyroid tumors. Turning to the study itself: Malignant thyroid and benign thyroid patients provided blood and tumor or nodule tissue whose repertoires were compared. The study's findings and limits: The reported finding was significantly higher TCR beta diversity in malignant thyroid tumors relative to benign nodules, in blood and tumor.

Germline CDR1 reads MNHNS; CDR2 reads SASEGT. The CDR3 is 14 residues long. V lost 3 bases, J lost 0 bases, and 9 bases lay in between. Authors' methods: Across clinicopathological groups, CDR3 differences served as the basis for building a distant-metastasis classifier for papillary thyroid cancer. TCRdb called clones again from the PCR reads with MiXCR. V and J calls and clone size were set by TCRdb, not the authors. The repertoire holds tens of thousands of clones, around a third seen once, with 20% to 25% in the top ten. A remark on this clone: The target antigen is unknown.

No treatment had been given to any patient before thyroid surgery. Source material: blood. The chain couples TRBV6-1 to TRBJ2-7, with D unresolved. This TCR was recovered from a male donor with papillary thyroid cancer or a benign thyroid nodule (not recorded which). Some clones in this sample may be carry-over from other donors' samples. The chain's CDR3 is CASSEEQHSYEQYF. Here the CDR3 DNA reads TGTGCCAGCAGTGAGGAGCAGCACTCCTACGAGCAGTACTTC.